This T cell receptor (beta chain) derives from a study of graft-versus-host responses after intestinal transplantation. CDR1 is SGHRS, CDR2 YFSETQ, per germline. This CDR3 is 15 amino acids long. After removal of 7 bases from V and 2 bases from J, the junction contained 10 bases not matched to a gene. Details on this clone: The antigen is undetermined.

TCRdb's copy holds only in-frame clones and misses some; the assay was immunoSEQ multiplex PCR. The data hold approximately 33,000 clones, with about 80% observed a single time. This TCR derives from a human donor who received an intestinal transplant. The chain carries TRBV5-1 and TRBJ2-3; 7 bases agree with TRBD2. This specimen was unstimulated CD8+ T cells sorted from spleen or lymph node cells, taken before intestinal transplant. The CDR3 spells CASSPDWDYTDTQYF. The CDR3 DNA is TGCGCCAGCTCACCCGACTGGGACTACACAGATACGCAGTATTTT.